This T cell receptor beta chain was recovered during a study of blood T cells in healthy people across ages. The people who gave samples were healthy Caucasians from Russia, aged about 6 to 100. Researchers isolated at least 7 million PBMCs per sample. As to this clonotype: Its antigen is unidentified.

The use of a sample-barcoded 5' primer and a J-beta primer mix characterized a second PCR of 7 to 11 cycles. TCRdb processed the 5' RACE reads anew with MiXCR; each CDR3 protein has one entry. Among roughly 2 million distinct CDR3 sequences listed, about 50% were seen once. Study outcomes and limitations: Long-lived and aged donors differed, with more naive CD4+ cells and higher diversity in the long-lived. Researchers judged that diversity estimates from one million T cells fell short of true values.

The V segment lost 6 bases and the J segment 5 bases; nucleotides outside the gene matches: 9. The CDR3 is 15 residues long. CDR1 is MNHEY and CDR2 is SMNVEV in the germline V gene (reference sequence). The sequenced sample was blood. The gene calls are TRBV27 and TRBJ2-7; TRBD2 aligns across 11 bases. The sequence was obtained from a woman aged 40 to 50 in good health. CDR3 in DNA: TGTGCCAGCAGGGATAGCGGGGGGGACCCGGACGAGCAGTACTTC. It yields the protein CASRDSGGDPDEQYF.